Following are 18 T cell receptor beta chains from one sample sequenced in a study of CD8 T cells in ankylosing spondylitis. Study-wide results and limits: Among TCR beta sequences, a motif of 7 to 9 highly homologous variants appeared characteristic of ankylosing spondylitis blood.

For these receptors, no antigen is known. One entry per CDR3 protein results from TCRdb running MiXCR on the 5' RACE reads. The table has 750,000 to 850,000 distinct CDR3 sequences, 12% seen once; the top ten hold approximately 0.46%. Sequenced material: blood, either unsorted or a sorted T cell fraction (not recorded which). The source of these receptors is a male donor with ankylosing spondylitis.

The table lists this clonotype with a few counts. The chain employs TRBV6-2 or TRBV6-3 and TRBJ2-7, with 10 bases matching TRBD1. Germline CDR1 and CDR2: MNHEY and SVGEGT. The length of the CDR3 is 18 residues. V was clipped by 5 bases and J by 0 bases; unmatched bases: 13. The CDR3, as DNA: TGTGCCAGCAGTAACCACCGGGACAGGGGTATATTCTCCTACGAGCAGTACTTC. Protein sequence: CASSNHRDRGIFSYEQYF.

This clonotype was observed a handful of times. The chain uses TRBV25-1 and TRBJ1-6; D uncertain. Trimming took 8 bases from V and 7 from J, leaving 18 bases between them. The germline gives CDR1 MGHDK, CDR2 SYGVNS. The CDR3 consists of 15 residues. The CDR3: CASLRMNPRNSPLHF. CDR3 sequence (DNA): TGTGCCAGCCTGCGGATGAACCCAAGGAATTCACCCCTCCACTTT.

This clonotype was recorded at least ten times. The V call is TRBV29-1, the J call TRBJ1-4; 7 bases align to TRBD1. J gave up 4 bases and V 6 bases, and 2 bases lay outside the gene matches. The CDR3 spans 12 residues. Germline V gene sequence: CDR1 SQVTM, CDR2 ANQGSEA. The CDR3 DNA sequence: TGCAGCGTGGGACAGTTTAATGAAAAACTGTTTTTT. This codes for CSVGQFNEKLFF.

The chain employs TRBV20-1 and TRBJ2-2, with 11 positions matching TRBD2. The CDR3 consists of 16 residues. The trim removed 1 base at V and 4 bases at J, leaving 5 bases unmatched. Germline V gene data show CDR1 as DFQATT and CDR2 as SNEGSKA (reference sequence). The CDR3 nucleotides are TGCAGTGCTAGAGCCTTCACTAGCGGGAGCACCGGGGAGCTGTTTTTT. Translated: CSARAFTSGSTGELFF.

This clonotype turned up a few times. The genes are TRBV20-1 and TRBJ2-7; D is perhaps TRBD2 (6 bases). This CDR3 spans 14 amino acids. V was pared by 5 bases and J by 3 bases, with 17 bases between. Germline loops: CDR1 DFQATT, CDR2 SNEGSKA (reference sequence). The CDR3 region is CSASPVTDYYEQYF. The CDR3 DNA reads as TGCAGTGCTTCACCCGTGACGGACTACTACGAGCAGTACTTC.

V is TRBV7-8 and J is TRBJ2-1; 8 bases line up with TRBD2. This CDR3 region has 16 residues. J was trimmed by 2 bases and V by 1 base; bases with no gene match: 4. Germline V lookup: CDR1 SGHVS, CDR2 FQNEAQ. The CDR3 DNA reads as TGTGCCAGCAGCTTAGTAGCGGGGTTTACCTACAATGAGCAGTTCTTC. This translates into CASSLVAGFTYNEQFF. The entire variable domain, with the rest obtained from reference TRBV7-8 and TRBJ2-1, is as follows: GAGVSQSPRYKVAKRGQDVALRCDPISGHVSLFWYQQALGQGPEFLTYFQNEAQLDKSGLPSDRFFAERPEGSVSTLKIQRTQQEDSAVYLCASSLVAGFTYNEQFFGPGTRLTVL.

At least ten counts were recorded for this clonotype. The V call is TRBV12-3 or TRBV12-4, the J call TRBJ1-2, with D possibly being TRBD1 (5 bases). Deletions cut 3 bases from V and 4 bases from J, with 12 bases between. This CDR3 contains 14 residues. The CDR3 bases are TGTGCCAGCAGTTTTACACAGGAACCCTATGGCTACACCTTC. As protein: CASSFTQEPYGYTF.

This chain uses TRBV6-2 or TRBV6-3 with TRBJ1-4; no reliable D call. V was shortened by 7 bases and J by 8 bases, with 8 bases between the two germline ends. This CDR3 contains 11 residues. Per germline, CDR1 MNHEY and CDR2 SVGEGT. CDR3 residues: CASTQGEKLFF. CDR3 bases: TGTGCCAGCACTCAAGGCGAAAAACTGTTTTTT.

V gene TRBV4-3 combines with J gene TRBJ2-7, with 7 positions matching TRBD1. V gave up 1 base and J gave up 4 bases; unmatched junction bases: 7. The length of the CDR3 is 15 residues. In germline, CDR1 is LGHNA, CDR2 YSLEER. This CDR3 reads CASSQAKETGYEQYF. CDR3 nucleotides: TGCGCCAGCAGCCAAGCGAAAGAGACAGGGTACGAGCAGTACTTC.

This clonotype was counted ten times or more. V is TRBV6-5 and J is TRBJ1-2; 9 bases match TRBD1. V lost 5 bases and J lost 6; bases outside the gene matches: 10. CDR1 is MNHEY and CDR2 is SVGAGI in the germline V gene. The length of the CDR3 is 15 residues. DNA of the CDR3: TGTGCCAGCAGTCATCCGGGACAGGGAGCTCATGGCTACACCTTC. Its protein product is CASSHPGQGAHGYTF.

Concerning this clonotype: A read error may account for a junction end that differs from germline. The chain is built from TRBV5-1 and TRBJ1-2; tentatively, D is TRBD1 (5 bases). The CDR3 runs 15 residues. In germline, CDR1 is SGHRS, CDR2 YFSETQ. DNA of the CDR3: TGCGACAGCAGCTTGGTTGCAGGGTCGGGCTATGGCTACACCTTC. It translates to CDSSLVAGSGYGYTF. Looking up the rest from reference TRBV5-1 and TRBJ1-2 gives the full variable domain: KAGVTQTPRYLIKTRGQQVTLSCSPISGHRSVSWYQQTPGQGLQFLFEYFSETQRNKGNFPGRFSGRQFSNSRSEMNVSTLELGDSALYLCDSSLVAGSGYGYTFGSGTRLTVV.

This chain joins TRBV5-1 and TRBJ1-1; D is unresolved. Germline lookup yields CDR1 SGHRS and CDR2 YFSETQ. The CDR3 loop spans 13 amino acids. V was shortened by 2 bases and J by 4 bases, with 9 bases between the two germline ends. DNA for the CDR3: TGCGCCAGCAGCTTTAAACAGACCACTGAAGCTTTCTTT. This codes for CASSFKQTTEAFF.

The V gene is TRBV20-1, the J gene TRBJ2-7, with D possibly matching TRBD1 (5 bases). CDR1 DFQATT and CDR2 SNEGSKA come from the germline V gene (reference sequence). This CDR3 spans 15 amino acids. DNA of the CDR3: TGCATGGCCCCGTCAAGTTGGGGCAGCACCTACGAGCAGTACTTC. It specifies CMAPSSWGSTYEQYF.

This clonotype was found many times. The chain has TRBV6-1 and TRBJ1-2, with 8 bases matching TRBD1. V shed 5 bases, J shed 4 bases, and the junction held 9 bases outside the gene matches. Germline CDR1 MNHNS, CDR2 SASEGT. This CDR3 spans 15 amino acids. The CDR3 reads CASSPHGQGLYGYTF. CDR3 bases: TGTGCCAGCAGTCCTCATGGACAGGGCCTCTATGGCTACACCTTC.

A few counts support this clonotype. CDR3 residues: CATMKETQYF. The DNA for the CDR3 is TGTGCCACTATGAAAGAGACCCAGTACTTC. The V call is TRBV2, the J call TRBJ2-5; D not certain. V was cut by 10 bases and J by 3 bases, with 6 bases left in between. The CDR3 runs to 10 residues. Per the germline V gene, CDR1 is SNHLY and CDR2 is FYNNEI.

The table lists this clonotype with a few counts. The gene calls are TRBV6-2 or TRBV6-3 and TRBJ2-4, with TRBD1 matching over 8 bases. V lost 0 bases, J lost 5 bases, and 9 bases stayed unmatched. CDR1 and CDR2 (germline): MNHEY, SVGEGT. The CDR3 is made up of 17 amino acids. The CDR3 nucleotides read TGTGCCAGCAGTTACTCGGGGTTGTGGGGACAGGAAAACATTCAGTACTTC. It codes for CASSYSGLWGQENIQYF.

This clonotype appeared a few times. The genes are TRBV7-8 and TRBJ2-3, with a possible D match to TRBD1 (6 bases). The CDR3 runs 15 residues. The germline V gene has CDR1 SGHVS and CDR2 FQNEAQ. The ends were cut back, 2 bases at V and 3 bases at J, with 12 bases in the middle. CDR3: CASSLHRDETDTQYF. In nucleotides, the CDR3 is TGTGCCAGCAGCTTACACAGGGATGAGACAGATACGCAGTATTTT.

This chain links TRBV4-2 with TRBJ2-1; TRBD2 matches 10 bases. In germline, CDR1 is LGHNA, CDR2 YNFKEQ. With V trimmed by 1 base and J by 0 bases, 6 bases remained unmatched. The CDR3 loop spans 18 amino acids. CDR3 bases: TGTGCCAGCAGCCAAGGGGTTAGCGGGGGGAGCTCCTACAATGAGCAGTTCTTC. This gives the protein CASSQGVSGGSSYNEQFF.